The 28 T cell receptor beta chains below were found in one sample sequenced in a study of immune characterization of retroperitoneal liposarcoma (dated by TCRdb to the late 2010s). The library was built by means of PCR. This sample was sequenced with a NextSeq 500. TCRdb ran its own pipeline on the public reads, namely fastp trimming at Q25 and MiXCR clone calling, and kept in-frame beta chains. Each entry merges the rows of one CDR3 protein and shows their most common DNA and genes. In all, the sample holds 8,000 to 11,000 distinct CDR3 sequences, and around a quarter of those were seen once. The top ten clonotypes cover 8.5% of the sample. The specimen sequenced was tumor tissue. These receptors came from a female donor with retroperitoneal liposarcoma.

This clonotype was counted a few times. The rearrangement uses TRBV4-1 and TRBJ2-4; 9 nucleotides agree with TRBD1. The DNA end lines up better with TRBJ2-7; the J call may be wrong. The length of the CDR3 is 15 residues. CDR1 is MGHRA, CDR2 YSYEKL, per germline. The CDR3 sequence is CASSQNRGQGYEQYF. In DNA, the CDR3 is TGCGCCAGCAGCCAAAACCGGGGACAGGGCTACGAGCAGTACTTC.

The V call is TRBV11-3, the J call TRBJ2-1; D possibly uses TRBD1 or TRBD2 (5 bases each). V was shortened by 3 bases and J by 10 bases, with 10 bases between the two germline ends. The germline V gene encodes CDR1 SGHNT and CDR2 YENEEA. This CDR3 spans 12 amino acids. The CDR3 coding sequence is TGTGCCAGCAGCTTTGTCGGGGACGAGCAGTTCTTC. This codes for CASSFVGDEQFF.

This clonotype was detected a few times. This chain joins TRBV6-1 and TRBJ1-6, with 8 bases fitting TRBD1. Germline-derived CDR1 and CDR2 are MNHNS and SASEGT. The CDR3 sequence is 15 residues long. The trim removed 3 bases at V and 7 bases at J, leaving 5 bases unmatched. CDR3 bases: TGTGCCAGCAGTGACTACGGGACAGGCAATTCACCCCTCCACTTT. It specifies CASSDYGTGNSPLHF.

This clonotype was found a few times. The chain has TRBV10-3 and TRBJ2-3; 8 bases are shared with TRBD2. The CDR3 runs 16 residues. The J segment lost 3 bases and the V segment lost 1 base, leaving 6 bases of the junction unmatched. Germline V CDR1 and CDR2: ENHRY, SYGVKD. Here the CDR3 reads CAISEFGRDGTDTQYF. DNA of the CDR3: TGTGCCATCAGTGAGTTCGGGAGGGATGGGACAGATACGCAGTATTTT.

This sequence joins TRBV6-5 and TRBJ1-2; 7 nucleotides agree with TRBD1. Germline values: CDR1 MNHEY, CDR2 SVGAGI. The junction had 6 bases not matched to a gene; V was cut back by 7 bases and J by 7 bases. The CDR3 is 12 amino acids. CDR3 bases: TGTGCCAGCACTTTGGACAGGCTTGGCTACACCTTC. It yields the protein CASTLDRLGYTF.

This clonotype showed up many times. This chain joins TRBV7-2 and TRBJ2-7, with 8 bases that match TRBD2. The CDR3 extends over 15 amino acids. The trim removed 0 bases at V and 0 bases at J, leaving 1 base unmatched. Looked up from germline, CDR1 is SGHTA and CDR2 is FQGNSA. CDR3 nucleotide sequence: TGTGCCAGCAGCTTAGCGGGGACTAGCTCCTACGAGCAGTACTTC. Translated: CASSLAGTSSYEQYF.

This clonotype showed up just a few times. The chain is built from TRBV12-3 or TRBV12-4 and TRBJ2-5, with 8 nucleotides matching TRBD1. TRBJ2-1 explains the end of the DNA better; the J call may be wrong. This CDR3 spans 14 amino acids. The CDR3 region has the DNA TGTGCCAGCAGTTATGGGACAGGCTCCTACGAGCAGTTCTTC. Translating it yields CASSYGTGSYEQFF.

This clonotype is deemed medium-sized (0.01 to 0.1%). The CDR3 sequence is CASSLGTETYEQYF. The CDR3 region has the DNA TGTGCCAGCAGCTTAGGGACTGAAACCTACGAGCAGTACTTC. V is TRBV7-6 and J is TRBJ2-5; D is possibly TRBD2 (5 bases). The J call is in doubt because the DNA end fits TRBJ2-7 better. This CDR3 has 14 amino acids. CDR1 SGHVS and CDR2 FNYEAQ come from the germline V gene.

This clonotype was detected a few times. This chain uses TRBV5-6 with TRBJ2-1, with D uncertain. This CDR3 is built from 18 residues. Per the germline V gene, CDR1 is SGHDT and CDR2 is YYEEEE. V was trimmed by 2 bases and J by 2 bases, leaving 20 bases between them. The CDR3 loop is CASSFRLPGPAAYNEQFF. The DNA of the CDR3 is TGTGCCAGCAGCTTCCGGTTACCGGGCCCCGCCGCCTACAATGAGCAGTTCTTC.

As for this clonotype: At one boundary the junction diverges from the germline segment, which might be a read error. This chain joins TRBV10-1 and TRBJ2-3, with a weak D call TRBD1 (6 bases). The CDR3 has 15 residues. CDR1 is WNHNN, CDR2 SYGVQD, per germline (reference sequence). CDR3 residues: CASSRSGDTRDKQYF. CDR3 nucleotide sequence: TGCGCCAGCAGTCGGAGTGGGGACACAAGAGATAAGCAGTATTTT.

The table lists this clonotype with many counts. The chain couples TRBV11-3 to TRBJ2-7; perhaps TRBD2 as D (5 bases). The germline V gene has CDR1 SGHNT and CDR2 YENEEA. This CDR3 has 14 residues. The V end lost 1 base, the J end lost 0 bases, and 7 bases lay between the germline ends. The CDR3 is CASSLGGSSYEQYF. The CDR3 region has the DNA TGTGCCAGCAGCTTAGGAGGGAGCTCCTACGAGCAGTACTTC.

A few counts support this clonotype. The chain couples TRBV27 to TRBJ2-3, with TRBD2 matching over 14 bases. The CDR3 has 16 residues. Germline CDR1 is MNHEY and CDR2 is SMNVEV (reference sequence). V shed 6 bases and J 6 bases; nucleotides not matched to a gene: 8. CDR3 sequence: CASSRLAGGPADTQYF. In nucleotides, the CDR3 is TGTGCCAGCAGCCGACTAGCGGGAGGGCCTGCTGATACGCAGTATTTT.

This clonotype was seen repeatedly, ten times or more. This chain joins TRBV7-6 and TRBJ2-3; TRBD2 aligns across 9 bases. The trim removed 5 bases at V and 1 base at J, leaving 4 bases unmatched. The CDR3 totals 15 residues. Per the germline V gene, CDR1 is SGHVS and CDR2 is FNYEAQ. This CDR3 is CASSSQRGGTDTQYF. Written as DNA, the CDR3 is TGTGCCAGCAGCAGCCAGCGGGGGGGCACAGATACGCAGTATTTT. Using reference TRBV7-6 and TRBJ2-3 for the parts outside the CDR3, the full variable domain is GAGVSQSPRYKVTKRGQDVALRCDPISGHVSLYWYRQALGQGPEFLTYFNYEAQQDKSGLPNDRFSAERPEGSISTLTIQRTEQRDSAMYRCASSSQRGGTDTQYFGPGTRLTVL.

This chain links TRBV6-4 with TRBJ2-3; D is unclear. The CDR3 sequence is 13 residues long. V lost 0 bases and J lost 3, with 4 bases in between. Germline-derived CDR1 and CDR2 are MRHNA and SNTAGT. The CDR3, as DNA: TGTGCCAGCAGTGACTCGTGGACAGATACGCAGTATTTT. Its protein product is CASSDSWTDTQYF.

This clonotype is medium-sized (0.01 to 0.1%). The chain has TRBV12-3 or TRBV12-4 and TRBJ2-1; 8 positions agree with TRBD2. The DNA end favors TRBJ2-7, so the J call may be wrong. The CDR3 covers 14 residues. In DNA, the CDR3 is TGTGCCAGCAGTTTGTTGAGCGGGAGAAATGAGCAGTACTTC. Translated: CASSLLSGRNEQYF.

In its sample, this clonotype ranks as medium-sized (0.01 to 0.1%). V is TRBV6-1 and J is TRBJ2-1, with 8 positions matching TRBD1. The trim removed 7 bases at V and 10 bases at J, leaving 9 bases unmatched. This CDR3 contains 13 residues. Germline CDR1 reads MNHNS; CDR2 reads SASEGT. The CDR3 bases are TGTGCCAGCATTGGACAGGGAGCCTACGAGCAGTTCTTC. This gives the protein CASIGQGAYEQFF.

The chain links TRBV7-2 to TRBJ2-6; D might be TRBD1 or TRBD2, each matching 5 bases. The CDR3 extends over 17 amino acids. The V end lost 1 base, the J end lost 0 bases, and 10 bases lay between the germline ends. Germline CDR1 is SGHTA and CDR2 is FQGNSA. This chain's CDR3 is CASSLVPGTSGANVLTF. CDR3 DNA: TGTGCCAGCAGCTTAGTCCCAGGGACCTCTGGGGCCAACGTCCTGACTTTC.

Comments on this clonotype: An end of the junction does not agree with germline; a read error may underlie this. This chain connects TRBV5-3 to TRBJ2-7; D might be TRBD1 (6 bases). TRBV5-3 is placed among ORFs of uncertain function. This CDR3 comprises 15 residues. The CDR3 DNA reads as TGTGCCAGCAGCTTGCAGGGGTCCAGGTCCTACGAGCAGTACTTC. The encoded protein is CASSLQGSRSYEQYF.

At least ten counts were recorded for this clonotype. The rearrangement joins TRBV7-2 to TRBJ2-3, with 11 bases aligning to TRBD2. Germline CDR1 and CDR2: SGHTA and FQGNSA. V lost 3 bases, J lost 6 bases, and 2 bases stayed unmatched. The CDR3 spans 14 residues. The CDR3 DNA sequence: TGTGCCAGCAGCTTTAGCGGGGGGGCCGATACGCAGTATTTT. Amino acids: CASSFSGGADTQYF.

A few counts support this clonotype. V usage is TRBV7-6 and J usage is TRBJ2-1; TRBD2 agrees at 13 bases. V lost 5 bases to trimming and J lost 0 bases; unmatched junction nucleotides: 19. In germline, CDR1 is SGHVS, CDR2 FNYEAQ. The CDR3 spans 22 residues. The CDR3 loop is CASSLIGAVGLAGESSYNEQFF. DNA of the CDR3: TGTGCCAGCAGCCTCATAGGGGCCGTAGGACTAGCGGGAGAGAGCTCCTACAATGAGCAGTTCTTC. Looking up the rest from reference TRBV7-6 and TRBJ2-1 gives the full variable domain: GAGVSQSPRYKVTKRGQDVALRCDPISGHVSLYWYRQALGQGPEFLTYFNYEAQQDKSGLPNDRFSAERPEGSISTLTIQRTEQRDSAMYRCASSLIGAVGLAGESSYNEQFFGPGTRLTVL.

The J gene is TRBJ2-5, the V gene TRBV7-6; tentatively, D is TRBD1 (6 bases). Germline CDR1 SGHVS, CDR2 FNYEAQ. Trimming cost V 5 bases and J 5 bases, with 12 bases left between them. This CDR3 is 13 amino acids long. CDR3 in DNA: TGTGCCAGCAGCGCAGGGACAAGGGAGACCCAGTACTTC. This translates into CASSAGTRETQYF. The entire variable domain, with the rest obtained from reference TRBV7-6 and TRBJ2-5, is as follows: GAGVSQSPRYKVTKRGQDVALRCDPISGHVSLYWYRQALGQGPEFLTYFNYEAQQDKSGLPNDRFSAERPEGSISTLTIQRTEQRDSAMYRCASSAGTRETQYFGPGTRLLVL.

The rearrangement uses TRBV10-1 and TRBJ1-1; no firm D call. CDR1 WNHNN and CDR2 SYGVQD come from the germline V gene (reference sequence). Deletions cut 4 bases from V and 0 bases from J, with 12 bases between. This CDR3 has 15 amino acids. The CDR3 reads CASSAHLGVNTEAFF. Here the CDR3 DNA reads TGCGCCAGCAGTGCCCATTTGGGAGTGAACACTGAAGCTTTCTTT.

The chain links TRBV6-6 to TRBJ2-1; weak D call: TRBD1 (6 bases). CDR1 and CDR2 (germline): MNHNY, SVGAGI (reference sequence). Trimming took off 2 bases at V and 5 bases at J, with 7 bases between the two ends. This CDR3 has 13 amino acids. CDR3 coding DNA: TGTGCCAGCAGTTACACAGGGAACAATGAGCAGTTCTTC. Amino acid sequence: CASSYTGNNEQFF.

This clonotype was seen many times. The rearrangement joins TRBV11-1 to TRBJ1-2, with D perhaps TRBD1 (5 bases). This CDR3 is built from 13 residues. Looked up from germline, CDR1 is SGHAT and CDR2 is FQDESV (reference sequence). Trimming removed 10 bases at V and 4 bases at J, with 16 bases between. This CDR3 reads CATDPAGGYGYTF. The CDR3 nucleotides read TGTGCCACCGACCCCGCCGGGGGCTATGGCTACACCTTC.

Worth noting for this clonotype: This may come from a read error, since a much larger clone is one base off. CDR3 in DNA: TGTGTCAGCAGCTTAACCCATGAGCAGTACTTC. This sequence encodes CVSSLTHEQYF. V is TRBV11-3 and J is TRBJ2-1; the D is unclear. The J call may be incorrect, as the DNA end agrees better with TRBJ2-7. CDR3 length: 11 residues. Germline V lookup: CDR1 SGHNT, CDR2 YENEEA.

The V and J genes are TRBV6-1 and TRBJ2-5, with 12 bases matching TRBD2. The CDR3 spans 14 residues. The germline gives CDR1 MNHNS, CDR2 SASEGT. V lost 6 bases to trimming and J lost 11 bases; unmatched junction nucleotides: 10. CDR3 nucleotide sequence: TGTGCCAGCAGACTAGCGGGAGGAATAAATGAGCAGTACTTC. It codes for CASRLAGGINEQYF.

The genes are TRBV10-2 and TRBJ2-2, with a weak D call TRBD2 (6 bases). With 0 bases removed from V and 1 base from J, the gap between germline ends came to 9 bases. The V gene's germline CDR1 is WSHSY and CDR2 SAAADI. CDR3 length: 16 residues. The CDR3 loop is CASSESGSGNTGELFF. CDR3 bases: TGCGCCAGCAGTGAGTCGGGTAGCGGGAACACCGGGGAGCTGTTTTTT.

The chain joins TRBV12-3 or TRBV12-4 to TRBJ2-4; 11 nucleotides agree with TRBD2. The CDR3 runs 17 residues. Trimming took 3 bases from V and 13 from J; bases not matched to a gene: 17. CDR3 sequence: CASSLGLYSGGANEQYF. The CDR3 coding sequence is TGTGCCAGCAGTTTGGGCCTATATAGCGGGGGGGCCAATGAGCAGTACTTC.